The 25 T cell receptor beta chains given below trace back to one sample, sequenced in a study of Ad26.COV2.S vaccination and SARS-CoV-2 variants. As to treatment: around 19 received Ad26.COV2.S at low or high dose, single or two shots; about 5 received placebo; per-sample allocation not given. It was on day 63 after the first vaccine or placebo injection that samples were taken. Generated by immunoSEQ multiplex PCR, the TCRdb table keeps only in-frame clones and is missing some. The table lists about 680,000 clones, 89% of them singletons. The sample consisted of peripheral blood, taken in a trial of Ad26.COV2.S vaccine versus placebo. The receptors shown here come from a person between 18 and 59 years old who received the Ad26.COV2.S COVID-19 vaccine or a placebo.

This chain connects TRBV5-6 to TRBJ2-1; D is unclear. The CDR3 covers 17 residues. V was trimmed by 0 bases and J by 2 bases, leaving 15 bases between them. Per germline, CDR1 SGHDT and CDR2 YYEEEE. CDR3 nucleotide sequence: TGTGCCAGCAGCTTGGGGGATGGGATTCCCCCCTACAATGAGCAGTTCTTC. It specifies CASSLGDGIPPYNEQFF. Complete variable domain (other parts from reference TRBV5-6 and TRBJ2-1): DAGVTQSPTHLIKTRGQQVTLRCSPKSGHDTVSWYQQALGQGPQFIFQYYEEEERQRGNFPDRFSGHQFPNYSSELNVNALLLGDSALYLCASSLGDGIPPYNEQFFGPGTRLTVL.

V gene TRBV29-1 combines with J gene TRBJ2-3, with a tentative D call TRBD1 (6 bases). Germline CDR1 is SQVTM and CDR2 is ANQGSEA. The V and J ends lost 8 bases and 2 bases respectively, with 11 bases between them. The CDR3 is 12 amino acids. The DNA for the CDR3 is TGCAGCACCGGACAGAACACAGATACGCAGTATTTT. The encoded protein is CSTGQNTDTQYF.

The CDR3 DNA reads TGTGCCAGTAGTAGGTCGGGACAGGTCTCCTACGAGCAGTACTTC. This sequence encodes CASSRSGQVSYEQYF. The V gene is TRBV19, the J gene TRBJ2-7; 8 bases are a match to TRBD1. This CDR3 region has 15 residues. CDR1 LNHDA and CDR2 SQIVND come from the germline V gene (reference sequence). V was pared by 4 bases and J by 0 bases, with 5 bases of the junction left unmatched. Looking up the rest from reference TRBV19 and TRBJ2-7 gives the full variable domain: DGGITQSPKYLFRKEGQNVTLSCEQNLNHDAMYWYRQDPGQGLRLIYYSQIVNDFQKGDIAEGYSVSREKKESFPLTVTSAQKNPTAFYLCASSRSGQVSYEQYFGPGTRLTVT.

The CDR3 protein is CASSFSGGDNEQFF. CDR3 in DNA: TGCGCCAGCAGCTTTAGCGGAGGGGACAATGAGCAGTTCTTC. V gene TRBV5-1 combines with J gene TRBJ2-1, with a tentative D call TRBD2 (6 bases). V lost 2 bases and J lost 5, with 11 bases in between. From germline, CDR1 is SGHRS and CDR2 YFSETQ. The CDR3 extends over 14 amino acids.

This clone was seen only a few times. The chain is built from TRBV30 and TRBJ1-5; possibly TRBD1 for D (5 bases). CDR1 is GTSNPN, CDR2 SVGIG, per germline (reference sequence). The CDR3 loop spans 12 amino acids. The V end was cut by 4 bases, the J end by 4 bases, with 8 bases between. The CDR3 DNA sequence: TGTGCCTGGACCAGGGATAATCAGCCCCAGCATTTT. Its translation: CAWTRDNQPQHF.

This chain uses TRBV20-1 with TRBJ1-5; no reliable D call. V was trimmed by 3 bases and J by 3 bases, leaving 18 bases between them. The germline CDR1 and CDR2 sequences are DFQATT and SNEGSKA (reference sequence). The CDR3 covers 16 residues. CDR3 in amino acids: CSASLTTDGDNQPQHF. The CDR3 coding sequence is TGCAGTGCTAGTCTCACTACAGATGGAGACAATCAGCCCCAGCATTTT.

J is TRBJ1-2 and V is TRBV5-4; 7 nucleotides line up with TRBD1. J lost 4 bases, V lost 4 bases, and 4 bases had no gene match. CDR1 and CDR2 from the germline V gene are SGHNT and YYREEE (reference sequence). The CDR3 loop spans 13 amino acids. In DNA, the CDR3 is TGTGCCAGCAGCCTAGGGGGCGGCTATGGCTACACCTTC. It yields the protein CASSLGGGYGYTF.

This chain joins TRBV21-1 and TRBJ2-2; the table names TRBD2, a call not compared with the DNA. TRBV21-1 is a known pseudogene. CDR3 length: 14 amino acids. CDR3 in amino acids: CASRYYPGTGELFF. CDR3 in DNA: TGTGCCAGCAGGTACTACCCCGGGACCGGGGAGCTGTTTTTT.

The chain links TRBV5-1 to TRBJ1-2; D not resolved. Trimming took off 0 bases at V and 3 bases at J, with 6 bases between the two ends. This CDR3 region has 13 residues. Germline CDR1 SGHRS, CDR2 YFSETQ. The CDR3 reads CASSLEGHYGYTF. CDR3 bases: TGCGCCAGCAGCTTGGAGGGCCACTATGGCTACACCTTC.

The chain couples TRBV5-1 to TRBJ2-5; no firm D call. Per the germline V gene, CDR1 is SGHRS and CDR2 is YFSETQ. The CDR3 consists of 14 residues. Trimming shortened V by 4 bases and J by 3 bases, and 13 bases separated the two germline ends. This CDR3 is CASSGKGPEETQYF. Here the CDR3 DNA reads TGCGCCAGCAGCGGGAAGGGCCCAGAAGAGACCCAGTACTTC. The variable domain in full, completed from reference TRBV5-1 and TRBJ2-5, reads KAGVTQTPRYLIKTRGQQVTLSCSPISGHRSVSWYQQTPGQGLQFLFEYFSETQRNKGNFPGRFSGRQFSNSRSEMNVSTLELGDSALYLCASSGKGPEETQYFGPGTRLLVL.

The rearrangement joins TRBV24-1 to TRBJ1-5, with D tentatively TRBD1 (6 bases). Germline CDR1 reads KGHDR; CDR2 reads SFDVKD. Trimming took 11 bases from V and 0 from J, leaving 13 bases between them. The CDR3 has 14 residues. Written as DNA, the CDR3 is TGTGCCAGTCCCGGACAGTTTAGCAATCAGCCCCAGCATTTT. This sequence encodes CASPGQFSNQPQHF.

The chain couples TRBV30 to TRBJ2-1, with TRBD2 matching 10 bases. Germline loops: CDR1 GTSNPN, CDR2 SVGIG (reference sequence). Germline trimming cut 5 bases from V and 2 bases from J; bases unmatched to any gene: 3. The CDR3 has 14 residues. The CDR3 DNA reads TGTGCCTGGCGCCTAGCGGGGGCCTACAATGAGCAGTTCTTC. Amino acids: CAWRLAGAYNEQFF.

The chain is built from TRBV5-1 and TRBJ2-5, with 8 bases lining up with TRBD2. Per the germline V gene, CDR1 is SGHRS and CDR2 is YFSETQ. The CDR3 contains 15 residues. V was pared by 0 bases and J by 1 base, with 2 bases of the junction left unmatched. CDR3 residues: CASSLEGTSQETQYF. Written as DNA, the CDR3 is TGCGCCAGCAGCTTGGAAGGGACTAGCCAAGAGACCCAGTACTTC. The full variable domain, rest sourced from reference TRBV5-1 and TRBJ2-5, is KAGVTQTPRYLIKTRGQQVTLSCSPISGHRSVSWYQQTPGQGLQFLFEYFSETQRNKGNFPGRFSGRQFSNSRSEMNVSTLELGDSALYLCASSLEGTSQETQYFGPGTRLLVL.

The rearrangement joins TRBV20-1 to TRBJ1-1, with 7 bases lining up with TRBD1. Germline V gene lookup returns CDR1 DFQATT and CDR2 SNEGSKA (reference sequence). The CDR3 runs to 14 residues. V lost 3 bases and J lost 11; bases outside the gene matches: 15. DNA for the CDR3: TGCAGTGCTAGTCATAGAGGGGGCGTAGTTGTGGCTTTCTTT. It specifies CSASHRGGVVVAFF.

This sequence joins TRBV4-2 and TRBJ1-2, with a weak D call TRBD1 (6 bases). V lost 3 bases and J lost 4, with 15 bases in between. The CDR3 length is 15 residues. Looked up from germline, CDR1 is LGHNA and CDR2 is YNFKEQ. The CDR3 DNA reads as TGTGCCAGCAGCCACCCAGGACGGACAGTCTATGGCTACACCTTC. Its translation: CASSHPGRTVYGYTF.

The chain combines TRBV2 with TRBJ2-2; D is perhaps TRBD2 (5 bases). There are 13 residues in the CDR3. V was pared by 2 bases and J by 7 bases, with 8 bases between. The germline V gene has CDR1 SNHLY and CDR2 FYNNEI. CDR3 sequence reads: CASSERGYGELFF. Here the CDR3 DNA reads TGTGCCAGCAGTGAACGCGGGTACGGGGAGCTGTTTTTT.

The V call is TRBV10-3, the J call TRBJ1-1; D is unresolved. V lost 7 bases to trimming and J lost 1 base, with 10 bases between them. CDR3 size: 13 residues. CDR1 and CDR2 from the germline V gene are ENHRY and SYGVKD. The CDR3 bases are TGTGCCATCACCCGGACGGCGAACACTGAAGCTTTCTTT. Amino acids: CAITRTANTEAFF.

J is TRBJ2-1 and V is TRBV2, with D hard to call. Germline V gene lookup returns CDR1 SNHLY and CDR2 FYNNEI. V dropped 5 bases and J dropped 2 bases, with 10 bases sitting between them. This CDR3 has 14 amino acids. The CDR3 DNA reads TGTGCCAGCAGTCGTCTCAACACCTACAATGAGCAGTTCTTC. Amino acid sequence: CASSRLNTYNEQFF.

Concerning this clone itself: Other nucleotide sequences in the sample specify the same CDR3. V gene TRBV6-5 combines with J gene TRBJ1-4; D may be TRBD1 (6 bases). There are 15 residues in the CDR3. V was clipped by 0 bases and J by 7 bases, with 12 bases between them. The germline V gene encodes CDR1 MNHEY and CDR2 SVGAGI. CDR3 protein: CASSYSYREGEKLFF. DNA of the CDR3: TGTGCCAGCAGTTACTCTTACAGGGAGGGTGAAAAACTGTTTTTT.

The CDR3 coding sequence is TGTGCCAGCAGTGATTCCGAGCGTTTCTACAATGAGCAGTTCTTC. It is translated as CASSDSERFYNEQFF. J is TRBJ2-1 and V is TRBV25-1, with D hard to call. Germline lookup yields CDR1 MGHDK and CDR2 SYGVNS. V lost 3 bases to trimming and J lost 3 bases, with 12 bases between them. This CDR3 has 15 amino acids.

A word on this clone: Other DNA sequences from this sample encode an identical CDR3 as well. The rearrangement uses TRBV9 and TRBJ2-5; D gene uncertain. The CDR3 consists of 13 residues. Deletions cut 1 base from V and 2 bases from J, with 6 bases between. CDR1 and CDR2 (germline): SGDLS, YYNGEE. CDR3 amino acids: CASSVSVQETQYF. CDR3 nucleotides: TGTGCCAGCAGCGTATCGGTACAAGAGACCCAGTACTTC.

The rearrangement links TRBV11-2 to TRBJ1-2; 7 positions agree with TRBD1. Per germline, CDR1 SGHAT and CDR2 FQNNGV. The V and J ends lost 3 bases and 4 bases, in that order; junction bases with no gene match: 8. The CDR3 sequence is 15 residues long. For the CDR3, the DNA is TGTGCCAGCAGCTTTAACCGGGACAGCACCTATGGCTACACCTTC. Protein product: CASSFNRDSTYGYTF.

The chain combines TRBV6-1 with TRBJ2-1; D ambiguous. Per the germline V gene, CDR1 is MNHNS and CDR2 is SASEGT. The CDR3 covers 14 residues. Trimming stripped 2 bases from V and 4 bases from J, with 9 bases between. The CDR3 coding sequence is TGTGCCAGCAGTGAATTCAAACATTACAATGAGCAGTTCTTC. Translating it yields CASSEFKHYNEQFF.

This chain joins TRBV6-2 or TRBV6-3 and TRBJ1-1; no definite D call. The V end lost 2 bases, the J end lost 5 bases, and 21 bases lay between the germline ends. Looked up from germline, CDR1 is MNHEY and CDR2 is SVGEGT. There are 17 residues in the CDR3. CDR3 nucleotides: TGTGCCAGCAGTTACGGTCCGGACCTCCTGATTAGGACTGAAGCTTTCTTT. Amino acids: CASSYGPDLLIRTEAFF.

The V gene is TRBV6-5, the J gene TRBJ2-2, with 7 nucleotides matching TRBD2. The CDR3 covers 13 residues. The germline gives CDR1 MNHEY, CDR2 SVGAGI. V shed 6 bases and J 6 bases; nucleotides not matched to a gene: 4. The CDR3 region is CASSRGGAGELFF. The CDR3 DNA reads TGTGCCAGCAGCCGTGGGGGGGCCGGGGAGCTGTTTTTT.